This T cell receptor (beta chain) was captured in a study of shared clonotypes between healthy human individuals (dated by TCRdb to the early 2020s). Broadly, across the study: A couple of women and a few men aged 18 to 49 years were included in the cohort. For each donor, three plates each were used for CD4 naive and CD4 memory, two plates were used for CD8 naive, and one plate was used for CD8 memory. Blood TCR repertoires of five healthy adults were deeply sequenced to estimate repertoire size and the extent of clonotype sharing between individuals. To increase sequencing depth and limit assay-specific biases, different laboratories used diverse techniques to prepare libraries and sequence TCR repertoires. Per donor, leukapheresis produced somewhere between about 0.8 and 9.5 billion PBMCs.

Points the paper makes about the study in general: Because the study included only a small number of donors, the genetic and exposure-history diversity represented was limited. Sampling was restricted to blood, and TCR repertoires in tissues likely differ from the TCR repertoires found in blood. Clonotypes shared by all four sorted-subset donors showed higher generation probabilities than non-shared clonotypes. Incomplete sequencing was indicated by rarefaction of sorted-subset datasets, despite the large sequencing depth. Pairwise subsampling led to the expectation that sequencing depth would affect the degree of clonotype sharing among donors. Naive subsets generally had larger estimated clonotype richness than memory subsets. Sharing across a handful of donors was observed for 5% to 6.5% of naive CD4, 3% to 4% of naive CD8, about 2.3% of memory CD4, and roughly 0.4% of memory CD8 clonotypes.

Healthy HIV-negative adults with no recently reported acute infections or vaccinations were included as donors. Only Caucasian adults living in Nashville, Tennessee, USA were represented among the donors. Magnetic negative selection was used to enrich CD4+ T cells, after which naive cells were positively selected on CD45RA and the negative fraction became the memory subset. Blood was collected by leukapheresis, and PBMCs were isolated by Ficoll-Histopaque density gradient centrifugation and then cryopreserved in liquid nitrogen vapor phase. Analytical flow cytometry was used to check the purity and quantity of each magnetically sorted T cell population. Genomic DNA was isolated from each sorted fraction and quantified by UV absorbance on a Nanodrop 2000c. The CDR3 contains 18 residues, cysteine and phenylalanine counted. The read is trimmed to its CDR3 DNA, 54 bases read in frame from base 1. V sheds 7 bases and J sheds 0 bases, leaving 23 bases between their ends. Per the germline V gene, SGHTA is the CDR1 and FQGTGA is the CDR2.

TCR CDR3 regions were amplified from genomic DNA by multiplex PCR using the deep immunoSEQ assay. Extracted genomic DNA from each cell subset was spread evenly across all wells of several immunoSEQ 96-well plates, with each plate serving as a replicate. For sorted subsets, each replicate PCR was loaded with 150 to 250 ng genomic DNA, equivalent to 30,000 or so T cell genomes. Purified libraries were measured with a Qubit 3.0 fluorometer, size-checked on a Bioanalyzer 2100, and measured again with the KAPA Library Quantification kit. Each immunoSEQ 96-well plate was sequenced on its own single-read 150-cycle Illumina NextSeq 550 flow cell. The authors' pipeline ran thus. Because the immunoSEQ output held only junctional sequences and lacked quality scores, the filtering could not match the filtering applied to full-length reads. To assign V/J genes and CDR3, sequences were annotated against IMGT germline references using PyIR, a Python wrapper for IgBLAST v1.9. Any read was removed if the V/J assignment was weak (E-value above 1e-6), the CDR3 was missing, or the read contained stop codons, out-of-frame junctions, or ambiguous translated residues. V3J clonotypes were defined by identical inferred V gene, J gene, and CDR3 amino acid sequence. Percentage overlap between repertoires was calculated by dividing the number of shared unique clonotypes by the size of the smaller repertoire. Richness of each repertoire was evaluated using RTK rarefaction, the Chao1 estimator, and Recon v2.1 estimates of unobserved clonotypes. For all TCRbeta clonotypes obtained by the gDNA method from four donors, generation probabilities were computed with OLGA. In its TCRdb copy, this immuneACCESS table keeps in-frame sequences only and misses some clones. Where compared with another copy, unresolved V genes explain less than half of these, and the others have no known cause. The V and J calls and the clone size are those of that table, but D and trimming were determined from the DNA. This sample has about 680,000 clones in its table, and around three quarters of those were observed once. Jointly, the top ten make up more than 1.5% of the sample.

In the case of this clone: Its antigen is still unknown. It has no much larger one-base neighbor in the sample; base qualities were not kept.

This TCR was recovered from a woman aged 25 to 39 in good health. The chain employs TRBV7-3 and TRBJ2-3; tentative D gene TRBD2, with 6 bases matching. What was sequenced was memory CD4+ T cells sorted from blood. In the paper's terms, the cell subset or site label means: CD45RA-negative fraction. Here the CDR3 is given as CASNYGLSGGPSTDTQYF. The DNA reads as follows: TGTGCCAGCAACTACGGACTAAGCGGAGGTCCCAGCACAGATACGCAGTATTTT.